This entry describes one TCR beta chain. The data were produced by immunoSEQ multiplex PCR, yet TCRdb's version contains in-frame clones alone and is incomplete. The data show approximately 45,000 clones, roughly 90% seen once. These data come from a study of tissue T cells after allogeneic stem cell transplantation. Germline-derived CDR1 and CDR2 are SGHRS and YFSETQ. CDR3 length: 15 residues. The ends lost 5 bases at V and 6 bases at J; junction bases unmatched: 11. Sequencing used blood, obtained before transplantation. V and J are TRBV5-1 and TRBJ2-1, with 7 positions matching TRBD1. The receptor's source is a woman between 40 and 69 years old who later had graft-versus-host disease after an allogeneic stem cell transplant. CDR3: CASSYYSRTGNEQFF. CDR3 DNA sequence: TGCGCCAGCAGTTATTACTCCCGGACAGGCAATGAGCAGTTCTTC.